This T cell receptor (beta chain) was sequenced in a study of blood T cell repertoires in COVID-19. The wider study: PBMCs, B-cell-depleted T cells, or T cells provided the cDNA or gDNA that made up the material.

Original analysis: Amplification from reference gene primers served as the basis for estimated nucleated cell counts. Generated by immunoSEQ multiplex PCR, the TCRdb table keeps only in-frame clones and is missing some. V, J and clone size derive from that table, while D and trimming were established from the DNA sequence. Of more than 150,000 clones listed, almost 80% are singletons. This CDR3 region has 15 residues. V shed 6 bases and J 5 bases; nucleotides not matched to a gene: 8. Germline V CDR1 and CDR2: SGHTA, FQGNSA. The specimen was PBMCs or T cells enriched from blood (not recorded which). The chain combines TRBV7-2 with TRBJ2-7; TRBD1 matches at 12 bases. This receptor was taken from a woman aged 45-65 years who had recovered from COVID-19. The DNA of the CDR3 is TGTGCCAGCAGTGGGGGACAGGGGGCGTTTGACGAGCAGTACTTC. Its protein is CASSGGQGAFDEQYF.